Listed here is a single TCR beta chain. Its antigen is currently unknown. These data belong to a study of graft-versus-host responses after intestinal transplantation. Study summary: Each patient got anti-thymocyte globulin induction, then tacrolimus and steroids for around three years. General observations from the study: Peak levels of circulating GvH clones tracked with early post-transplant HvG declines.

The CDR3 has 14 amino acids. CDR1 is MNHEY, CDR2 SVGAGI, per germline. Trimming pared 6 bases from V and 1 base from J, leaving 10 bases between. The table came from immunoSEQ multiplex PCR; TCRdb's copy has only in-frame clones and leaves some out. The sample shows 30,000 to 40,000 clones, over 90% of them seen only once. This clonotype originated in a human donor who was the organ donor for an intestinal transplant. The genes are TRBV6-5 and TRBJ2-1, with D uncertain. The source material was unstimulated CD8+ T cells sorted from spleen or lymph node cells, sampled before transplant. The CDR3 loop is CASSRVASYNEQFF. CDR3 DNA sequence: TGTGCCAGCAGCCGGGTGGCTTCCTACAATGAGCAGTTCTTC.